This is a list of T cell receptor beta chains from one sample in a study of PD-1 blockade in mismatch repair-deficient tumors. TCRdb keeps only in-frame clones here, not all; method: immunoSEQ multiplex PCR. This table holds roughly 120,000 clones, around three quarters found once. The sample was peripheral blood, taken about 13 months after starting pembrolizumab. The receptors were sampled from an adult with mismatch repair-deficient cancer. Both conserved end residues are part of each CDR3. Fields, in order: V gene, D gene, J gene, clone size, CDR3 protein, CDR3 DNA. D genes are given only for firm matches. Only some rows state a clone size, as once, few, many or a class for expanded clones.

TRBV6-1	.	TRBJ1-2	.	CASSEGGYYYGYTF	TGTGCCAGCAGTGAAGGGGGTTACTACTATGGCTACACCTTC
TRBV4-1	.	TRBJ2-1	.	CASSQDDRWGEQFF	TGCGCCAGCAGCCAAGATGATAGGTGGGGTGAGCAGTTCTTC
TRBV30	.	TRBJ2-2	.	CAWSVANTGELFF	TGTGCCTGGAGTGTAGCGAACACCGGGGAGCTGTTTTTT
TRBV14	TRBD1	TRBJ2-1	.	CASKPQGAHNEQFF	TGTGCCAGCAAGCCACAGGGGGCGCATAATGAGCAGTTCTTC
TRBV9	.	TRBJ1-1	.	CASSVSRYTEAFF	TGTGCCAGCAGCGTCAGCAGGTACACTGAAGCTTTCTTT
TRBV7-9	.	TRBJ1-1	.	CASSLYQDTEAFF	TGTGCCAGCAGCTTATATCAAGACACTGAAGCTTTCTTT
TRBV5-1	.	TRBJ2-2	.	CASSPDPGGTGELFF	TGCGCCAGCAGCCCGGACCCCGGCGGCACCGGGGAGCTGTTTTTT
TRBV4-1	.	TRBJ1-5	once	CASSQDGQLNQPQHF	TGCGCCAGCAGCCAAGATGGCCAACTAAATCAGCCCCAGCATTTT
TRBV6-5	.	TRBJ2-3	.	CASSKGRSTDTQYF	TGTGCCAGCAGCAAGGGACGGAGCACAGATACGCAGTATTTT
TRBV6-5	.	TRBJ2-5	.	CASSYSTSRAETQYF	TGTGCCAGCAGTTACTCGACCAGTCGTGCAGAGACCCAGTACTTC
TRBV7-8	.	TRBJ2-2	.	CASTFKGVVHTGELFF	TGTGCCAGCACCTTTAAAGGGGTCGTTCACACCGGGGAGCTGTTTTTT
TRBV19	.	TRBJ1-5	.	CASSIRTAYQPQHF	TGTGCCAGTAGTATACGAACTGCCTATCAGCCCCAGCATTTT
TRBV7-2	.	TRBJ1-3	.	CASSLSPAGTGNTIYF	TGTGCCAGCAGCTTATCCCCCGCAGGAACTGGAAACACCATATATTTT
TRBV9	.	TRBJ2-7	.	CASSVGNSPSHEQYF	TGTGCCAGCAGCGTAGGGAATAGTCCCTCCCACGAGCAGTACTTC
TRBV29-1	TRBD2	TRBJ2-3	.	CSLSGRAGTDTQYF	TGCAGCCTGAGCGGGAGGGCTGGCACAGATACGCAGTATTTT
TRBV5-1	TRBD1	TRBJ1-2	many	CASSLGDRVNYGYTF	TGCGCCAGCAGCTTGGGGGACAGGGTTAACTATGGCTACACCTTC
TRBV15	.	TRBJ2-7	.	CATSETRRSDGEQYF	TGTGCCACCAGCGAAACAAGGAGGTCCGATGGCGAGCAGTACTTC
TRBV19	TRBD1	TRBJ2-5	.	CASSTTPGTGETQYF	TGTGCCAGTAGTACCACCCCGGGGACAGGGGAGACCCAGTACTTC
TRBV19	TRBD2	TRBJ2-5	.	CASSSLRSGRTQETQYF	TGTGCCAGTAGTTCCCTTCGCAGCGGGAGGACCCAAGAGACCCAGTACTTC
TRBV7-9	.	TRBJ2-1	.	CASRLRGEQFF	TGTGCCAGCAGGCTGAGGGGTGAGCAGTTCTTC
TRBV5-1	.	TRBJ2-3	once	CASSPNPRDTQYF	TGCGCCAGCAGCCCGAATCCCCGAGATACGCAGTATTTT
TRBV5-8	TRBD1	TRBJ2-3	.	CASSLDRGAQYF	TGTGCCAGCAGCTTGGACAGGGGTGCGCAGTATTTT
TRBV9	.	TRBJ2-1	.	CASSVGQQAYYNEQFF	TGTGCCAGCAGCGTAGGTCAACAGGCATACTACAATGAGCAGTTCTTC
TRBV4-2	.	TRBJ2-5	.	CASSSGASPETQYF	TGTGCCAGCAGCTCCGGGGCCTCCCCTGAGACCCAGTACTTC
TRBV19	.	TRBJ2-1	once	CASSTQSSYNEQFF	TGTGCCAGTAGTACACAAAGCTCCTACAATGAGCAGTTCTTC
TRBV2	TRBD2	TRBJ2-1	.	CATAPGTRGGEQFF	TGTGCCACAGCCCCCGGGACTAGAGGAGGCGAGCAGTTCTTC
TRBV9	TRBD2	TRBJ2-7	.	CASSVLSGPSYEQYF	TGTGCCAGCAGCGTCCTTAGCGGGCCCTCCTACGAGCAGTACTTC